This T cell receptor beta chain originates from a study of T cell responses to AZD1222 COVID-19 vaccine. Data came from immunoSEQ multiplex PCR; TCRdb stores just in-frame clones and leaves some out. The repertoire consists of 150,000 to 200,000 clones, with roughly nine tenths occurring once and the leading ten covering 3.6%. CDR1 is LNHDA, CDR2 SQIVND, per germline (reference sequence). This CDR3 is built from 13 residues. Losses at the gene ends were 7 bases for V and 4 bases for J; bases not matched to a gene: 5. This receptor was obtained from an adult who received the MenACWY meningococcal vaccine as a control. The chain joins TRBV19 to TRBJ1-2, with TRBD1 matching over 8 bases. Sequences were derived from peripheral blood, sampled 28 days after the second dose of the MenACWY control vaccine. CDR3 nucleotide sequence: TGTGCCAGTACCGTGGACAGGGCCTATGGCTACACCTTC. As protein: CASTVDRAYGYTF.